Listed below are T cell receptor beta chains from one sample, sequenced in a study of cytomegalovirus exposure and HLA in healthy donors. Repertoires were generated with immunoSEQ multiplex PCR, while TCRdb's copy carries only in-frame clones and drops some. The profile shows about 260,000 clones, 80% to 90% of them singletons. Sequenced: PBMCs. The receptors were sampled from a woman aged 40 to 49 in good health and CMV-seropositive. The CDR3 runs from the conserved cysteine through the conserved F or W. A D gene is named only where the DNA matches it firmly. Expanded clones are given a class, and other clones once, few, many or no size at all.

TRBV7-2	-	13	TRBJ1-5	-	CASSLNGDQPQHF	TGTGCCAGCAGCTTAAACGGGGATCAGCCCCAGCATTTT
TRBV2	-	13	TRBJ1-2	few	CASSEYQGHGYTF	TGTGCCAGCAGTGAATACCAGGGGCATGGCTACACCTTC
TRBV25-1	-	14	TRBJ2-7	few	CASSDVQPADEQYF	TGTGCCAGCAGTGATGTACAGCCAGCTGACGAGCAGTACTTC
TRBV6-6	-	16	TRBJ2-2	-	CASSYGVGGNTGELFF	TGTGCCAGCAGTTACGGGGTGGGAGGCAACACCGGGGAGCTGTTTTTT
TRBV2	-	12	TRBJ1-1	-	CASNPSGIEAFF	TGTGCCAGCAACCCTTCAGGCATTGAAGCTTTCTTT
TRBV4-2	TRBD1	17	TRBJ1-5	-	CASSQDPGTGVNQPQHF	TGTGCCAGCAGCCAAGATCCCGGGACAGGGGTCAATCAGCCCCAGCATTTT
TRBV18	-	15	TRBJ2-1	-	CASSQLVVLNNEQFF	TGTGCCAGCTCCCAACTAGTGGTCTTAAACAATGAGCAGTTCTTC
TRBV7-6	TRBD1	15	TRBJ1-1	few	CASSATGGRRTEAFF	TGTGCCAGCAGCGCCACAGGGGGCAGACGGACTGAAGCTTTCTTT
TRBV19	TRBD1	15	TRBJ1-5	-	CASSTGGWSNQPQHF	TGTGCCAGTAGTACAGGGGGTTGGAGCAATCAGCCCCAGCATTTT
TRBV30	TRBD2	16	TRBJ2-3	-	CAWSAGTSVSTDTQYF	TGTGCCTGGTCCGCCGGGACTAGCGTTAGCACAGATACGCAGTATTTT
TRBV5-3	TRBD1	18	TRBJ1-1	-	CARSPKSAAGTENTEAFF	TGTGCCAGAAGCCCTAAAAGTGCTGCCGGGACAGAGAACACTGAAGCTTTCTTT
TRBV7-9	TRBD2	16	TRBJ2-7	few	CASSPTAGGSFDEQYF	TGTGCCAGCAGCCCGACAGCGGGAGGCAGTTTTGACGAGCAGTACTTC
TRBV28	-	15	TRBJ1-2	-	CASSFPGRGDYGYTF	TGTGCCAGCAGTTTTCCCGGGAGGGGGGACTATGGCTACACCTTC
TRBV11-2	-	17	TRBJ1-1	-	CASSAWIRTDLNTEAFF	TGTGCCAGCAGTGCGTGGATACGGACAGACCTTAACACTGAAGCTTTCTTT
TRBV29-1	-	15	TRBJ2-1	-	CSVEDRQVAYNEQFF	TGCAGCGTTGAAGATCGGCAGGTGGCCTACAATGAGCAGTTCTTC
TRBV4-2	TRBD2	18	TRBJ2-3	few	CASSQGLLGTIYPDTQYF	TGTGCCAGCAGCCAAGGGCTCCTTGGGACTATTTACCCAGATACGCAGTATTTT
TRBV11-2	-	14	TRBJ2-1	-	CASGGGLSYNEQFF	TGTGCCAGCGGAGGCGGGCTATCCTACAATGAGCAGTTCTTC
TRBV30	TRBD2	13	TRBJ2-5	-	CAWRGGGVETQYF	TGTGCCTGGAGGGGTGGGGGGGTGGAGACCCAGTACTTC
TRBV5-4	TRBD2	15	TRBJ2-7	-	CASSFLAGGSYEQYF	TGTGCCAGCAGCTTCCTAGCGGGAGGGTCCTACGAGCAGTACTTC
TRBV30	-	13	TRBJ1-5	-	CAWSRPGVQPQHF	TGTGCCTGGAGCCGGCCAGGGGTCCAGCCCCAGCATTTT
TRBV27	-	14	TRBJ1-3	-	CASMSGGTGNTIYF	TGTGCCAGCATGTCTGGAGGAACTGGAAACACCATATATTTT
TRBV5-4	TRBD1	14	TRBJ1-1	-	CASSYDRVNTEAFF	TGTGCCAGCAGCTATGACAGGGTGAACACTGAAGCTTTCTTT
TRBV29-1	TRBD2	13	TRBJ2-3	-	CSARGAGADTQYF	TGCAGCGCACGGGGCGCGGGAGCAGATACGCAGTATTTT
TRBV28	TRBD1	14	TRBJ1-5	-	CASRRQGRNQPQHF	TGTGCCAGCAGGCGACAGGGACGCAATCAGCCCCAGCATTTT
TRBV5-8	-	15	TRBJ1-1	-	CASSITQAGRTEAFF	TGTGCCAGCAGCATTACACAGGCAGGGAGGACTGAAGCTTTCTTT
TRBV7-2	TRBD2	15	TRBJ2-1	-	CASSLSLAGVNEQFF	TGTGCCAGCAGCTTATCCCTAGCGGGAGTCAATGAGCAGTTCTTC
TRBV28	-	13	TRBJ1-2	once	CASSLLGEGGYTF	TGTGCCAGCAGTTTATTAGGGGAGGGAGGCTACACCTTC
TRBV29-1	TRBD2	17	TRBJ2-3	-	CSAGGQRTSGSTDTQYF	TGCAGCGCCGGTGGGCAGCGGACTAGCGGGAGCACAGATACGCAGTATTTT
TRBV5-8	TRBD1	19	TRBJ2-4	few	CASSLLRGDRAKAKNIQYF	TGTGCCAGCAGCTTGTTGAGGGGTGACAGGGCTAAAGCCAAAAACATTCAGTACTTC
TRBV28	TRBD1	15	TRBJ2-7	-	CASSSSGQGAYEQYF	TGTGCCAGCAGTTCCTCCGGACAGGGGGCCTACGAGCAGTACTTC
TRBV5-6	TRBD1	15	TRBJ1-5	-	CASSLAGGGNQPQHF	TGTGCCAGCAGCTTGGCAGGGGGCGGCAATCAGCCCCAGCATTTT
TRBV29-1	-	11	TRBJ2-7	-	CSVTQGYEQYF	TGCAGCGTCACACAGGGCTACGAGCAGTACTTC
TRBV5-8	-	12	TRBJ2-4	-	CASSVDPNSQYF	TGTGCCAGCAGCGTGGACCCAAACAGTCAGTACTTC
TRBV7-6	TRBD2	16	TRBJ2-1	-	CASSPLAGGYYNEQFF	TGTGCCAGCAGCCCTCTAGCGGGAGGGTACTACAATGAGCAGTTCTTC
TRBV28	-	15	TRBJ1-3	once	CASSLNAGAGNTIYF	TGTGCCAGCAGTTTAAATGCAGGGGCTGGAAACACCATATATTTT
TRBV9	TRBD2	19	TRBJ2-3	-	CASSVEEGLAHSRTDTQYF	TGTGCCAGCAGCGTAGAAGAGGGACTAGCACATTCTCGCACAGATACGCAGTATTTT
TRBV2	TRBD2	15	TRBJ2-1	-	CASSEGTSRNNEQFF	TGTGCCAGCAGTGAAGGGACTAGCCGAAACAATGAGCAGTTCTTC
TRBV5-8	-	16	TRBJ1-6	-	CASSLEVGLLNSPLHF	TGTGCCAGCAGCTTGGAGGTGGGGCTGCTAAATTCACCCCTCCACTTT
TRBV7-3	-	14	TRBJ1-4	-	CASSLIQGGEKLFF	TGTGCCAGCAGCTTAATCCAGGGAGGCGAAAAACTGTTTTTT
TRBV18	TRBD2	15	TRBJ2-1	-	CASSPGLAGRDEQFF	TGTGCCAGCTCACCAGGACTAGCGGGAAGGGATGAGCAGTTCTTC
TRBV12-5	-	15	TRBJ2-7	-	CASGLDRGGSYEQYF	TGTGCTAGTGGTTTGGACAGGGGGGGCTCCTACGAGCAGTACTTC
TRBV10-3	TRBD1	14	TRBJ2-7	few	CAISPGQGAYEQYF	TGTGCCATCAGCCCGGGACAGGGGGCCTACGAGCAGTACTTC
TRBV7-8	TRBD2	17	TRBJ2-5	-	CASSDEGAGGPGETQYF	TGTGCCAGCAGCGACGAGGGAGCGGGAGGGCCGGGGGAGACCCAGTACTTC
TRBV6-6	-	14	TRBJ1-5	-	CASSGREEAQPQHF	TGTGCCAGCAGTGGGAGGGAAGAGGCTCAGCCCCAGCATTTT
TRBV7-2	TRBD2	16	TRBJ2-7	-	CASSLFTFGRENEQYF	TGTGCCAGCAGCTTATTTACTTTCGGGAGGGAGAACGAGCAGTACTTC
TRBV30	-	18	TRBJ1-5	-	CAWSITPMTGVPNQPQHF	TGTGCCTGGAGTATTACCCCGATGACAGGAGTACCAAATCAGCCCCAGCATTTT
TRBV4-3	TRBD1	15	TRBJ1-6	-	CASSSNRGGNSPLHF	TGCGCCAGCAGTTCCAACAGGGGCGGTAATTCACCCCTCCACTTT
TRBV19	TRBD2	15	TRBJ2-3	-	CASSSTSGSTRTQYF	TGTGCCAGTAGCTCGACTAGCGGGAGTACGCGTACGCAGTATTTT
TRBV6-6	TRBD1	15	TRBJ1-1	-	CASSGQGGGGTEAFF	TGTGCCAGCAGTGGACAGGGCGGAGGTGGGACTGAAGCTTTCTTT
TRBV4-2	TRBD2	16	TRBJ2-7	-	CASSQASTSGSNEQYF	TGTGCCAGCAGCCAAGCGTCGACTAGCGGGAGCAACGAGCAGTACTTC
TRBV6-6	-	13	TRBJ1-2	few	CASRAGVRVGYTF	TGTGCCAGCAGGGCCGGGGTCCGCGTTGGCTACACCTTC